This TCR beta chain was captured by sequencing in a study of blood T cell repertoires in COVID-19. Background on the study: Sites across the United States, Italy and Spain contributed samples from acute and convalescent COVID-19. The cDNA or gDNA used as material had been derived from T cells, B-cell-depleted T cells, or PBMCs.

The V gene's germline CDR1 is SGHVS and CDR2 FNYEAQ. The CDR3 contains 12 residues. V was pared by 0 bases and J by 7 bases, with 4 bases between. Per the original data handling: Reference gene primer amplification in the assay estimated nucleated cell counts. Produced via immunoSEQ multiplex PCR; TCRdb's table is partial and in-frame only. That table is the source of V, J and clone size, and D and trimming were worked out from the DNA. The table lists about 340,000 clones, more than 70% of them singletons. The receptor was isolated from a man younger than 40 with active or convalescent COVID-19. This chain links TRBV7-6 with TRBJ2-1, with D uncertain. The source material was peripheral blood. This CDR3 reads CASSLAPNEQFF. CDR3 DNA: TGTGCCAGCAGCTTAGCCCCTAATGAGCAGTTCTTC. The full variable domain, its missing parts supplied by reference TRBV7-6 and TRBJ2-1, is GAGVSQSPRYKVTKRGQDVALRCDPISGHVSLYWYRQALGQGPEFLTYFNYEAQQDKSGLPNDRFSAERPEGSISTLTIQRTEQRDSAMYRCASSLAPNEQFFGPGTRLTVL.